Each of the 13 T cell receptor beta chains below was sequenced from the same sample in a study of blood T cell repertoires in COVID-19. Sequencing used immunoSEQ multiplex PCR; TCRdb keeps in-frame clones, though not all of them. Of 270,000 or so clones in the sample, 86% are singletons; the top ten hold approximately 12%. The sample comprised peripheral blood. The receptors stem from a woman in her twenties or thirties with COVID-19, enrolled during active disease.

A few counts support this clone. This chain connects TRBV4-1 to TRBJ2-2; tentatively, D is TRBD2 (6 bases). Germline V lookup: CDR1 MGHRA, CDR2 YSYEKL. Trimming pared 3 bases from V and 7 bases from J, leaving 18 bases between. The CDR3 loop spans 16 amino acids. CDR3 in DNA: TGCGCCAGCAGCCACCTGTCCCGGGACTTTCGCGGGGAGCTGTTTTTT. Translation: CASSHLSRDFRGELFF.

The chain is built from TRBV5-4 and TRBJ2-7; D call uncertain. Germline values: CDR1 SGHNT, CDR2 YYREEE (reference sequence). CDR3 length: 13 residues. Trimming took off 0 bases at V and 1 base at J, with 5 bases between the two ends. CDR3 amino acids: CASSLVESYEQYF. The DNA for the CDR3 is TGTGCCAGCAGCTTGGTAGAGTCCTACGAGCAGTACTTC.

For the CDR3, the DNA is TGTGCCAGCAGCCCAGGTACCTTAGTAGCGGATACGCAGTATTTT. Translation gives CASSPGTLVADTQYF. The chain links TRBV9 to TRBJ2-3, with D possibly matching TRBD2 (5 bases). The germline V and J ends were trimmed by 4 bases and 6 bases, with 18 bases remaining between them. The germline CDR1 and CDR2 sequences are SGDLS and YYNGEE. This CDR3 spans 15 amino acids.

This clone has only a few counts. The CDR3: CASSPRDRSGFYGYTF. DNA for the CDR3: TGCGCCAGCAGCCCACGGGACAGGTCAGGGTTCTATGGCTACACCTTC. V and J are TRBV4-1 and TRBJ1-2, with TRBD1 matching over 8 bases. Trimming cost V 4 bases and J 4 bases; bases outside gene matches: 11. Germline CDR1 MGHRA, CDR2 YSYEKL. This CDR3 is built from 16 residues.

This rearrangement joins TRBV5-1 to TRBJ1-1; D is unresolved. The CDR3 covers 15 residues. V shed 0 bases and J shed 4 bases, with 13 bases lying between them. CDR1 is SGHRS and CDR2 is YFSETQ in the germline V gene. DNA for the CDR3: TGCGCCAGCAGCTTGGTGGGCGAGGGCCCCACTGAAGCTTTCTTT. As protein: CASSLVGEGPTEAFF.

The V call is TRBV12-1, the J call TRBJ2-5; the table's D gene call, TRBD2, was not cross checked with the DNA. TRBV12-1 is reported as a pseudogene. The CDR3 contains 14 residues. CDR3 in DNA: TGTGCCAGCAGGTTAGCGGGGGCCCAAGAGACCCAGTACTTC. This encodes CASRLAGAQETQYF.

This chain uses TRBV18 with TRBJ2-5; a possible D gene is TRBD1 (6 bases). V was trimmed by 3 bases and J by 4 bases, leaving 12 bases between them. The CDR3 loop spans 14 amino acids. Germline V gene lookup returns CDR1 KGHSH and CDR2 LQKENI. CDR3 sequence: CASSPGRGRETQYF. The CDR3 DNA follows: TGTGCCAGCTCACCGGGCAGGGGTAGAGAGACCCAGTACTTC.

The CDR3 DNA reads as TGTGCCAGCAGTTTAGAACGGGCAGGGTCGGATGGCTACACCTTC. Its translation is CASSLERAGSDGYTF. The chain recombines TRBV27 with TRBJ1-2; perhaps TRBD1 as D (5 bases). V was trimmed by 2 bases and J by 6 bases, leaving 16 bases between them. Germline V gives CDR1 MNHEY, CDR2 SMNVEV (reference sequence). This CDR3 is 15 amino acids long.

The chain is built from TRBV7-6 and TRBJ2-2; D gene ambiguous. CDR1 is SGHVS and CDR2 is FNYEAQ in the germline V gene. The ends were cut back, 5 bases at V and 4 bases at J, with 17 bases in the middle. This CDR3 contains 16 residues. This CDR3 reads CASSEYISASTGELFF. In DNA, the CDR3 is TGTGCCAGCAGCGAATATATCAGCGCGAGCACCGGGGAGCTGTTTTTT.

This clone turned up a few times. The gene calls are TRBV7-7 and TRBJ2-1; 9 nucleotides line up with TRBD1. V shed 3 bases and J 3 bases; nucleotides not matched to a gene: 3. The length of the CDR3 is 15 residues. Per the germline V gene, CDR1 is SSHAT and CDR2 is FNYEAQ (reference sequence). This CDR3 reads CASSFGTGIYNEQFF. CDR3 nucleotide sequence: TGTGCCAGCAGCTTCGGGACAGGGATCTACAATGAGCAGTTCTTC.

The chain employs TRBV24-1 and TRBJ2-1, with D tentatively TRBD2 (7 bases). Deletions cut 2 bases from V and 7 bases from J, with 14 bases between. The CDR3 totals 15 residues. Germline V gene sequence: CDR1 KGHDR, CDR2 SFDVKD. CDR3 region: CATSDWAGARNEQFF. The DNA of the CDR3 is TGTGCCACCAGTGATTGGGCGGGGGCAAGGAATGAGCAGTTCTTC.

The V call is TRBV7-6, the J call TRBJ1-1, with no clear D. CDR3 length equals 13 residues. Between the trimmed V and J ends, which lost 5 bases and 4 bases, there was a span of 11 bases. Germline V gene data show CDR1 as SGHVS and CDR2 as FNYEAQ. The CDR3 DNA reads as TGTGCCAGCAGCCCACGGGAGCGCACTGAAGCTTTCTTT. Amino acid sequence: CASSPRERTEAFF.

The CDR3 sequence: CASSLAGVRDTQYF. In DNA form, the CDR3 reads TGCGCCAGCAGCTTGGCCGGGGTTAGAGATACGCAGTATTTT. V gene TRBV5-1 combines with J gene TRBJ2-3; TRBD2 might be the D (5 bases). Germline V gene lookup returns CDR1 SGHRS and CDR2 YFSETQ. The CDR3 has 14 amino acids. Trimming cost V 0 bases and J 5 bases, with 10 bases left between them.